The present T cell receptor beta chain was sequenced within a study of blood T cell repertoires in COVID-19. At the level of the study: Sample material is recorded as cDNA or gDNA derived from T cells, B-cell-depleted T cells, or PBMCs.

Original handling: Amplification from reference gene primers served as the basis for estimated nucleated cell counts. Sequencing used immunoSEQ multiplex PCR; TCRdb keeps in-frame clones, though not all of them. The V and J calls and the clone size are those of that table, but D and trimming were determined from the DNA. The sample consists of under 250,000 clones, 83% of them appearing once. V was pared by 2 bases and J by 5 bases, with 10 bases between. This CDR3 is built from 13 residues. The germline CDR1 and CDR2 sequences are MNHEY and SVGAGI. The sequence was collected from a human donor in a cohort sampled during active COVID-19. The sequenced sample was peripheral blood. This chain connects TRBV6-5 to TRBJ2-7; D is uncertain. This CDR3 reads CASSYQAPDEQYF. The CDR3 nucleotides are TGTGCCAGCAGTTACCAAGCGCCGGACGAGCAGTACTTC.